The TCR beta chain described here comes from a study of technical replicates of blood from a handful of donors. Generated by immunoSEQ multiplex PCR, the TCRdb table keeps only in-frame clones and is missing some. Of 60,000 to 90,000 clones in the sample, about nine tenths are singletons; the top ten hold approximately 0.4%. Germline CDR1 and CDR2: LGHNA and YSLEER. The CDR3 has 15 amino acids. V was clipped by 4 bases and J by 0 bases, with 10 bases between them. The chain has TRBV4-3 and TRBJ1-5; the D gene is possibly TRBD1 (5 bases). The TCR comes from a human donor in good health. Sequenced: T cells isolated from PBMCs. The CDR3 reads CASSLTVYSNQPQHF. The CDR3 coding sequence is TGCGCCAGCAGCCTGACAGTTTATAGCAATCAGCCCCAGCATTTT.